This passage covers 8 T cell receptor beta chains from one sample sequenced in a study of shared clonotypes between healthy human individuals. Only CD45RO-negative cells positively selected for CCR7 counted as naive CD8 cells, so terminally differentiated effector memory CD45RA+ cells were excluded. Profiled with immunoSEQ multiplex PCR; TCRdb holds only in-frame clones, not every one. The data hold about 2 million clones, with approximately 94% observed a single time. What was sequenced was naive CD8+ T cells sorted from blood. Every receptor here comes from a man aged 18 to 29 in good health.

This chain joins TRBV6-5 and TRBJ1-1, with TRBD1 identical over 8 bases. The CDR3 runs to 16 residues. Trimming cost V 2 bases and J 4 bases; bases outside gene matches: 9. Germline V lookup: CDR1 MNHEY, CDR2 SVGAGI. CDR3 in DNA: TGTGCCAGCAGTTACCCCCCTCAGGGGGCGGGCACTGAAGCTTTCTTT. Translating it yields CASSYPPQGAGTEAFF.

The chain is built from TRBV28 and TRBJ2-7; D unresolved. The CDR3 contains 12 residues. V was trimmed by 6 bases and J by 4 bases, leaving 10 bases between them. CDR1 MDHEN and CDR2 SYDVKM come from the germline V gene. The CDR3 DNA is TGTGCCAGCAGGACGACTCATTACGAGCAGTACTTC. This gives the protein CASRTTHYEQYF.

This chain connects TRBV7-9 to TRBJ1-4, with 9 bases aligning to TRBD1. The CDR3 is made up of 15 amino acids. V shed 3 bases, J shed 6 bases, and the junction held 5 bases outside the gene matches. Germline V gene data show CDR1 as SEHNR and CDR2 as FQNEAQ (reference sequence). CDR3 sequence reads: CASSFRTGEDEKLFF. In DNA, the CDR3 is TGTGCCAGCAGCTTCCGGACAGGGGAAGATGAAAAACTGTTTTTT.

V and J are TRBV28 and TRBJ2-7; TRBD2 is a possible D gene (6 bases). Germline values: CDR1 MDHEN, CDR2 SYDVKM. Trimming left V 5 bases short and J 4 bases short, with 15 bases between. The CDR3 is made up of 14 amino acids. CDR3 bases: TGTGCCAGCAGTCCAGCGGGTCCCACTTACGAGCAGTACTTC. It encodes CASSPAGPTYEQYF.

The CDR3 DNA is TGTGCCACCCAAAGGGCGGGACAGTATAATTCACCCCTCCACTTT. Amino acid sequence: CATQRAGQYNSPLHF. V and J are TRBV28 and TRBJ1-6; 7 nucleotides agree with TRBD1. The junction had 10 bases not matched to a gene; V was cut back by 10 bases and J by 4 bases. Germline values: CDR1 MDHEN, CDR2 SYDVKM. This CDR3 is built from 15 residues.

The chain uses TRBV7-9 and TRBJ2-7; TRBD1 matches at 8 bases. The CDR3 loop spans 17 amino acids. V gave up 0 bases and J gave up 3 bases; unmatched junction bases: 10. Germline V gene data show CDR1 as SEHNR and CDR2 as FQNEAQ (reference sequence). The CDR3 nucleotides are TGTGCCAGCAGCTTAGCTGAAGGCGGGACAGGCGACTACGAGCAGTACTTC. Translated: CASSLAEGGTGDYEQYF.

CDR3 loop: CASSSRTEVSGANVLTF. The CDR3 nucleotides are TGTGCCAGCAGCTCAAGGACAGAAGTCTCTGGGGCCAACGTCCTGACTTTC. The V and J genes are TRBV7-9 and TRBJ2-6; D is perhaps TRBD1 (6 bases). Trimming took 4 bases from V and 0 from J, leaving 13 bases between them. This CDR3 comprises 17 residues. Germline V gene data show CDR1 as SEHNR and CDR2 as FQNEAQ (reference sequence).

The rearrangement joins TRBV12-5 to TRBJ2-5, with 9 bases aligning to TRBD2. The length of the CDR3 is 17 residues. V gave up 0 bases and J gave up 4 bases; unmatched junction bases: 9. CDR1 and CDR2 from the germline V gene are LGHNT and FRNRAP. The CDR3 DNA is TGTGCTAGTGGTTTGGTACTGGGTCTAGCGGGAATAGAGACCCAGTACTTC. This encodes CASGLVLGLAGIETQYF.